What follows are 4 T cell receptor beta chains derived from one specimen sequenced in a study of PD-1 blockade in mismatch repair-deficient tumors. Profiling relied on immunoSEQ multiplex PCR, and the TCRdb table lists in-frame clones only, not all of them. Of roughly 130,000 clones in the sample, about nine tenths were seen once. Sample: peripheral blood, taken approximately 70 weeks after starting pembrolizumab. These receptors were obtained from an adult with mismatch repair-deficient cancer.

The J gene is TRBJ2-1, the V gene TRBV4-1; TRBD2 aligns across 7 bases. CDR1 MGHRA and CDR2 YSYEKL come from the germline V gene. V trimming: 0 bases; J trimming: 4 bases; junction bases outside the gene matches: 9. The CDR3 runs to 17 residues. In DNA, the CDR3 is TGCGCCAGCAGCCAAGATATCGCTAGCGGTAGTTACAATGAGCAGTTCTTC. It yields the protein CASSQDIASGSYNEQFF.

V is TRBV4-1 and J is TRBJ2-1, with 14 positions matching TRBD2. Losses at the gene ends were 4 bases for V and 5 bases for J; bases not matched to a gene: 1. The CDR3 extends over 15 amino acids. The germline V gene has CDR1 MGHRA and CDR2 YSYEKL. The CDR3 spells CASSPGLAGDNEQFF. Here the CDR3 DNA reads TGCGCCAGCAGCCCGGGACTAGCGGGAGACAATGAGCAGTTCTTC.

The gene calls are TRBV7-2 and TRBJ2-7, with 8 bases identical to TRBD1. From germline, CDR1 is SGHTA and CDR2 FQGNSA. After removal of 5 bases from V and 6 bases from J, the junction contained 9 bases not matched to a gene. The CDR3 consists of 14 residues. The CDR3, as DNA: TGTGCCAGCAGCCCGACAGGGGTGGGTTTCGAGCAGTACTTC. Its protein is CASSPTGVGFEQYF.

The chain joins TRBV7-6 to TRBJ2-4; TRBD2 is a possible D gene (5 bases). This CDR3 is built from 19 residues. Germline values: CDR1 SGHVS, CDR2 FNYEAQ. Trimming took 1 base from V and 0 from J, leaving 19 bases between them. The CDR3: CASSLGAFRGSLAKNIQYF. In DNA, the CDR3 is TGTGCCAGCAGCTTAGGAGCCTTTCGCGGGTCCCTAGCCAAAAACATTCAGTACTTC.